This T cell receptor beta chain stems from a study of technical replicates of blood from a few donors. The assay was immunoSEQ multiplex PCR, and TCRdb's table has in-frame clones only and misses some. The data contain just under 100,000 clones, approximately 95% of them seen just once; the ten biggest clones take up over 0.2%. Trimming removed 0 bases from V and 5 bases from J, with 9 bases in between. CDR3 length: 14 amino acids. Germline CDR1 reads KGHSY; CDR2 reads FQNENV. The material sequenced was T cells isolated from PBMCs. The source is a human donor in good health. The rearrangement uses TRBV16 and TRBJ2-3; unclear D gene. The CDR3 loop reads CASSQSLTGDTQYF. CDR3 nucleotides: TGTGCCAGCAGCCAATCATTAACGGGAGATACGCAGTATTTT.